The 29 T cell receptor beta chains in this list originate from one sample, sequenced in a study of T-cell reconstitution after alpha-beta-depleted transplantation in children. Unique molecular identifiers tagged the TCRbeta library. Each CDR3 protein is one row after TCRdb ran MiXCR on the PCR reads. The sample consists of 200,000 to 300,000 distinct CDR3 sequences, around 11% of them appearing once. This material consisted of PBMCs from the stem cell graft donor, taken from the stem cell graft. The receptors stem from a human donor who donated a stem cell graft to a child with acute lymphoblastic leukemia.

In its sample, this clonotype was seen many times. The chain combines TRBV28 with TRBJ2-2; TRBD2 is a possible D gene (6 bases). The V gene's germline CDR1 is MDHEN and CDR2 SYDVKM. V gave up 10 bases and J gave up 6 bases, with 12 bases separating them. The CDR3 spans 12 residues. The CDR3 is CAIGGPSGELFF. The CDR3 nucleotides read TGTGCCATCGGAGGGCCGTCCGGGGAGCTGTTTTTT.

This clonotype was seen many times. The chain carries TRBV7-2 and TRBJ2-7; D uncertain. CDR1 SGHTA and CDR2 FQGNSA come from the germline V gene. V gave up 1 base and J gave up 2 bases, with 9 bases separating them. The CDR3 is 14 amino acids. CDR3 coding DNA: TGTGCCAGCAGCTTAGGTAGCAAAACCTACGAGCAGTACTTC. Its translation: CASSLGSKTYEQYF.

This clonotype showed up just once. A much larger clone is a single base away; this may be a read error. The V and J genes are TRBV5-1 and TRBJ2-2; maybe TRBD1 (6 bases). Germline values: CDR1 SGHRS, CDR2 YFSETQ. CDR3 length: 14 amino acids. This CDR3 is CASSLQGLTWELFF. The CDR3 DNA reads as TGCGCCAGCAGCTTACAGGGCCTCACCTGGGAGCTGTTTTTT.

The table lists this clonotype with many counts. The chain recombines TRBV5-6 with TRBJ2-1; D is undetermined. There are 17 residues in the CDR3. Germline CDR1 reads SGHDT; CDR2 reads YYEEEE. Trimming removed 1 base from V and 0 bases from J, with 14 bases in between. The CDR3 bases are TGTGCCAGCAGCTTGATGGTAGCACTTGGCTCCTACAATGAGCAGTTCTTC. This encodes CASSLMVALGSYNEQFF.

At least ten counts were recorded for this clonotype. In DNA, the CDR3 is TGTGCCAGCTTTTCGGGCTACGAGCAGTACTTC. It codes for CASFSGYEQYF. The chain has TRBV28 and TRBJ2-7; D is undetermined. CDR3 length: 11 residues. V lost 8 bases and J lost 3, with 8 bases in between. Germline loops: CDR1 MDHEN, CDR2 SYDVKM.

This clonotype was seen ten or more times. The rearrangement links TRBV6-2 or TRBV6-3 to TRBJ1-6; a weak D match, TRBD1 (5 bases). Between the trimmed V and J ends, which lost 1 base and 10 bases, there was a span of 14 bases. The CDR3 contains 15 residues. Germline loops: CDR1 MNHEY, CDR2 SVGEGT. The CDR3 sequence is CASSYWAGRRSPLHF. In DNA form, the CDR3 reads TGTGCCAGCAGTTACTGGGCGGGGCGGAGATCACCCCTCCACTTT.

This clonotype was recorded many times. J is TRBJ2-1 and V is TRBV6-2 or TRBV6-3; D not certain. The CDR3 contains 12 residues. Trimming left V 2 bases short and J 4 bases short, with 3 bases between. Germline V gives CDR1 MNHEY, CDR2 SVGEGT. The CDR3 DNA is TGTGCCAGCAGTTACCGGTACAATGAGCAGTTCTTC. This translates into CASSYRYNEQFF.

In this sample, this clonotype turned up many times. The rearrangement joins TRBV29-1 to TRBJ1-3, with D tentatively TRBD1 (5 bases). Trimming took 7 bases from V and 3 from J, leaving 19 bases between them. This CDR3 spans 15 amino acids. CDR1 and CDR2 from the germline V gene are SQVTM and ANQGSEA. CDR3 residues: CSAAFRGTSGNTIYF. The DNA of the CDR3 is TGCAGCGCAGCGTTTCGGGGGACTAGTGGAAACACCATATATTTT.

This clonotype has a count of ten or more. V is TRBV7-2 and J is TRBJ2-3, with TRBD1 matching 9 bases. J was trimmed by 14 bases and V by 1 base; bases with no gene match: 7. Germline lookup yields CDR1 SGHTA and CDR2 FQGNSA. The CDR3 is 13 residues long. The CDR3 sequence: CASSLEPGQGRYF. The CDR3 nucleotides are TGTGCCAGCAGCTTAGAACCGGGACAGGGACGGTATTTT.

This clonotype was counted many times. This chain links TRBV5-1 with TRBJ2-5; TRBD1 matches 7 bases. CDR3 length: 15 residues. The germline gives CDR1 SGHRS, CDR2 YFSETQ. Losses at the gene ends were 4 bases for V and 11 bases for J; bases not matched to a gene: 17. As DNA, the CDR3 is TGCGCCAGCAGCCCGAATTTAGGACAGGCGAATTTACAGTACTTC. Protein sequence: CASSPNLGQANLQYF.

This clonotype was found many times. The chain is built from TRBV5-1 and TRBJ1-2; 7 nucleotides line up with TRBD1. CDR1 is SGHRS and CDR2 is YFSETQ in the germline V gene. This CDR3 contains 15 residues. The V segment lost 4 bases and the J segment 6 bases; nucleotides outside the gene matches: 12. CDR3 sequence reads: CASSEQPYRGDGYTF. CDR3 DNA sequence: TGCGCCAGCAGCGAACAGCCATACAGGGGCGATGGCTACACCTTC.

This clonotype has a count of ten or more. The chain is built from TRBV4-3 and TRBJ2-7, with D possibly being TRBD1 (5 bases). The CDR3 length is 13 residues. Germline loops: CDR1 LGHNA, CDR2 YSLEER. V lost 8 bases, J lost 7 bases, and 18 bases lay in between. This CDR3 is CASGQGPVGEQYF. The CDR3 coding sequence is TGCGCCAGCGGTCAGGGTCCAGTAGGGGAGCAGTACTTC.

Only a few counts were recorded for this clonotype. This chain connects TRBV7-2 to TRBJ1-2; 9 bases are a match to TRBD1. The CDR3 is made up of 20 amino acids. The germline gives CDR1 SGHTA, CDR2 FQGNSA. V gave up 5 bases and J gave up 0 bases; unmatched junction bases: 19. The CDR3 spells CASSRHLQGARPGANYGYTF. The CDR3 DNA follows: TGTGCCAGCAGCCGCCATTTACAGGGGGCGCGCCCGGGGGCTAACTATGGCTACACCTTC.

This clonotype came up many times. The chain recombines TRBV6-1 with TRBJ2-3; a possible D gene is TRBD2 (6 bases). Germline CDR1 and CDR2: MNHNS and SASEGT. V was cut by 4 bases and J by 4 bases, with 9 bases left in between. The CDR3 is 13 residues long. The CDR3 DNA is TGTGCCAGCAGTGTAGGAGGGTCAGATACGCAGTATTTT. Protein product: CASSVGGSDTQYF.

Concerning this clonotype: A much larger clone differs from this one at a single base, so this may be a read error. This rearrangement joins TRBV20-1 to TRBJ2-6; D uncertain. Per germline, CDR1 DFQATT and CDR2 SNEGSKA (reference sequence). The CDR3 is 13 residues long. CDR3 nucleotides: TGCAGTGCTAGAGATCGTGGGACCAACGTCCTGACTTTC. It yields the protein CSARDRGTNVLTF.

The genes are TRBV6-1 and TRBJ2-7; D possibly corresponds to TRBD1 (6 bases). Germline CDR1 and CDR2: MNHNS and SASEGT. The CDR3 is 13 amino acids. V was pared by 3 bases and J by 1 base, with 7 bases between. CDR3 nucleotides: TGTGCCAGCAGTGAGAGGGGGTCCTACGAGCAGTACTTC. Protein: CASSERGSYEQYF.

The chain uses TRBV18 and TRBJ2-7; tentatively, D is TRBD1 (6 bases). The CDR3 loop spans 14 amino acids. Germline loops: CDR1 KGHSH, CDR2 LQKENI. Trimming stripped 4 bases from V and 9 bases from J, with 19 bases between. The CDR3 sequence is CASSQGQSNARQYF. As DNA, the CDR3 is TGTGCCAGCTCACAAGGACAGAGTAACGCTCGGCAGTACTTC.

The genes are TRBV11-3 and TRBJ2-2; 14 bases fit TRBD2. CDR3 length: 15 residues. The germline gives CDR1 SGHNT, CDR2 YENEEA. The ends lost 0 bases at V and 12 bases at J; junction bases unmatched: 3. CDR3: CASSLEGTSGSKLFF. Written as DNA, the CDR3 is TGTGCCAGCAGCTTAGAAGGGACTAGCGGGAGCAAGCTGTTTTTT.

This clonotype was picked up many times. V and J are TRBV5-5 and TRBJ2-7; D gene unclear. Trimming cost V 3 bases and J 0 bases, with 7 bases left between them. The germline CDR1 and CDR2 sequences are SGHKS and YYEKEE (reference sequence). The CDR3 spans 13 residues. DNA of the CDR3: TGTGCCAGCAGCTGGAGTCGCTCCTACGAGCAGTACTTC. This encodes CASSWSRSYEQYF.

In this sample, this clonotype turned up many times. The CDR3 here is CASSSGHANTEAFF. For the CDR3, the DNA is TGTGCCAGCAGCTCTGGACACGCGAACACTGAAGCTTTCTTT. The chain combines TRBV7-2 with TRBJ1-1, with D possibly TRBD1 on 5 matching bases. V gave up 4 bases and J gave up 1 base, with 10 bases separating them. Germline V gives CDR1 SGHTA, CDR2 FQGNSA. The CDR3 sequence is 14 residues long.

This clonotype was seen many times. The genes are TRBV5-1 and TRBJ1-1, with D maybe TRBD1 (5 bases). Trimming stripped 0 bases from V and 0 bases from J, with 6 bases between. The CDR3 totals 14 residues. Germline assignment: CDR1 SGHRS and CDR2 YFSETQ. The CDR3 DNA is TGCGCCAGCAGCTTGGGGACAATGAACACTGAAGCTTTCTTT. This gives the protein CASSLGTMNTEAFF.

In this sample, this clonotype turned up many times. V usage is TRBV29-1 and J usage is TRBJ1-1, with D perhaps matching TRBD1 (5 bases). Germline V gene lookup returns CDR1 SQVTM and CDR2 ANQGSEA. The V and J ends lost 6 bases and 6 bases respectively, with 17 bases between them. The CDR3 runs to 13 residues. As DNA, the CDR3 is TGCAGCGTCTCCCGGGACCTAGGCTCTGAAGCTTTCTTT. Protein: CSVSRDLGSEAFF.

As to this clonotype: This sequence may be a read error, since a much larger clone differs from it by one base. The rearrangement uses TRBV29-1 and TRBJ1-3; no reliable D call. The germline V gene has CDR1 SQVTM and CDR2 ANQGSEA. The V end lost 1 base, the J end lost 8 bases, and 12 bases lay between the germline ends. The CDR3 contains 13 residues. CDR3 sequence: CSVEGGDFDTIYF. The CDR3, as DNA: TGCAGCGTTGAAGGCGGTGATTTTGACACCATATATTTT. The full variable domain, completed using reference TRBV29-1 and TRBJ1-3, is SAVISQKPSRDICQRGTSLTIQCQVDSQVTMMFWYRQQPGQSLTLIATANQGSEATYESGFVIDKFPISRPNLTFSTLTVSNMSPEDSSIYLCSVEGGDFDTIYFGEGSWLTVV.

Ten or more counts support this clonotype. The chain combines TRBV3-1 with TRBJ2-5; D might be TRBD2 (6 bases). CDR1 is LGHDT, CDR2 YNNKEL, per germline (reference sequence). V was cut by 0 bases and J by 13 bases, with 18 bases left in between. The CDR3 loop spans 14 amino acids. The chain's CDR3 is CASSQDPPGLPRYF. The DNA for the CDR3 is TGTGCCAGCAGCCAAGACCCTCCGGGACTCCCGCGGTACTTC.

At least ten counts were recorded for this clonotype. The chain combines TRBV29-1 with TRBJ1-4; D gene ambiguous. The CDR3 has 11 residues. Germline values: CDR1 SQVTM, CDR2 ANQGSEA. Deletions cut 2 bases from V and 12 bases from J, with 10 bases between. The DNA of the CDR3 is TGCAGCGTTGAAAAGGATAGGGAACTGTTTTTT. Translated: CSVEKDRELFF.

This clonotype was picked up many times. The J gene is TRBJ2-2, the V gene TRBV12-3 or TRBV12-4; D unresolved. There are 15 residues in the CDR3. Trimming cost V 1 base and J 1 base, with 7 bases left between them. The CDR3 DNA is TGTGCCAGCAGTTTAGGGGTCCTGAACACCGGGGAGCTGTTTTTT. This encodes CASSLGVLNTGELFF.

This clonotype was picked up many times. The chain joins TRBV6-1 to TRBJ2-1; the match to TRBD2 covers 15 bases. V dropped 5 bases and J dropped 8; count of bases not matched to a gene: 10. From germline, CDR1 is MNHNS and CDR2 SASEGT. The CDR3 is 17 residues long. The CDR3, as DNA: TGTGCCAGCAGTCTCATCTTGGGACTAGCGGGGGGCGATGAGCAGTTCTTC. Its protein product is CASSLILGLAGGDEQFF.

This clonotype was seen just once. The CDR3 DNA sequence: TGTGCCGTTCGGGGGTACCCTCCGAATGAGCAGTTCTTC. This encodes CAVRGYPPNEQFF. The chain employs TRBV6-1 and TRBJ2-1; D is perhaps TRBD2 (6 bases). Between the trimmed V and J ends, which lost 11 bases and 7 bases, there was a span of 18 bases. This CDR3 region has 13 residues. The germline V gene encodes CDR1 MNHNS and CDR2 SASEGT.

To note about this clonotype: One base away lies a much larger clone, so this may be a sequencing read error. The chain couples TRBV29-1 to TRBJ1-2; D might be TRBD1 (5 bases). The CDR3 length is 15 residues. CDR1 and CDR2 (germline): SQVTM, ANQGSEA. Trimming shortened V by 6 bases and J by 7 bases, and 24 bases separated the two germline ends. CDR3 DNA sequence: TGCAGCGTACCTTACGGGCAGAGAGGGGTGCTTGGCTACACCTTC. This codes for CSVPYGQRGVLGYTF.